This T cell receptor (beta chain) comes out of a study of beta chain features in type 1 diabetes. This clone has only a few counts. With 3 bases clipped from V and 5 bases from J, the junction kept 5 bases outside the gene matches. This CDR3 spans 14 amino acids. The germline V gene has CDR1 MGHRA and CDR2 YSYEKL. Every isolated RNA sample was fully reverse transcribed, so sequencing captured expressed TCRB transcripts. Profiling relied on immunoSEQ multiplex PCR, and the TCRdb table lists in-frame clones only, not all of them. The table has 900,000 or so clones, about a sixth seen once. A single heparinised draw of about 120 mL on average was taken per donor.

The V call is TRBV4-1, the J call TRBJ2-5; 8 bases are a match to TRBD1. This sequence originates from a woman aged 18-30 years in good health. Sequenced sample: naive CD4+ T cells from blood. In nucleotides, the CDR3 is TGCGCCAGCAGCCACCCAGGGGGCCGGGAGACCCAGTACTTC. This translates into CASSHPGGRETQYF.